This TCR beta chain was identified in a study of cytomegalovirus exposure and HLA in healthy donors. The overall study: According to later analysis, the same platform produced the 120 validation and several hundred first-cohort repertoires.

This CDR3 is 20 amino acids long. V dropped 2 bases and J dropped 2; count of bases not matched to a gene: 18. Study results and caveats: Listed as cytomegalovirus-associated were 164 TCR beta chains. Cytomegalovirus status, reportedly, was diagnosed with high specificity and sensitivity by the classifier.

The assay was immunoSEQ multiplex PCR, and TCRdb's table has in-frame clones only and misses some. This sample has under 200,000 clones, with approximately 86% found just once. About this clone itself: Its target is not known.

The TCR sequence derives from a woman aged 18-29 years in good health and CMV-seronegative. The chain employs TRBV23-1 and TRBJ2-7, with 10 bases lining up with TRBD1. TRBV23-1 is annotated as an ORF whose role is uncertain. Specimen: PBMCs. Here the CDR3 DNA reads TGCGCCAGCAGTCAACCGGGGACAGGGGATTCACAGGACGTTGCCTACGAGCAGTACTTC. Residues: CASSQPGTGDSQDVAYEQYF.